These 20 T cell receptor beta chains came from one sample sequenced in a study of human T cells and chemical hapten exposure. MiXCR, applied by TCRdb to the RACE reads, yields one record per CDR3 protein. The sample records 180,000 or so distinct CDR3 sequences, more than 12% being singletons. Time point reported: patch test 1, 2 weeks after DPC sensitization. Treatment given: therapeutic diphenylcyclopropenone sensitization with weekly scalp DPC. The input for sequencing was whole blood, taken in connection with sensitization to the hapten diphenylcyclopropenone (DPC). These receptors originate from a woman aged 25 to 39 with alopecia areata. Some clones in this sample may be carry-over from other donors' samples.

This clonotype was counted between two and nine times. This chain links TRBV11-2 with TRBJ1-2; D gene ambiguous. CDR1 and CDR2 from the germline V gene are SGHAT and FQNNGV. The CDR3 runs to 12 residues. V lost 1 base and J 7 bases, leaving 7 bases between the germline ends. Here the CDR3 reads CASSLGGTGYTF. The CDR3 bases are TGTGCCAGCAGCTTAGGCGGAACTGGCTACACCTTC.

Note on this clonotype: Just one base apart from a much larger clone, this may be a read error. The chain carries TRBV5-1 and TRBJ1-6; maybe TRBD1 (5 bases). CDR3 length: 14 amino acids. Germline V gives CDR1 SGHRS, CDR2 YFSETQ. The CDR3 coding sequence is TGCGTCAGCAGCCCAGGGACGGGCAATTCACCCCTCCACTTT. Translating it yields CVSSPGTGNSPLHF.

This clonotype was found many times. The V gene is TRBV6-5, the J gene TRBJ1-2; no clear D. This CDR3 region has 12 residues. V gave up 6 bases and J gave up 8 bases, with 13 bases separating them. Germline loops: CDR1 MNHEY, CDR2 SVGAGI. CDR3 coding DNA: TGTGCCAGCAGAAGGAATGTGGGAGGCTACACCTTC. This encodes CASRRNVGGYTF.

CDR3 sequence: CSARDPSGSPSGELFF. CDR3 bases: TGCAGTGCTAGAGATCCGAGCGGGAGCCCATCCGGGGAGCTGTTTTTT. This chain links TRBV20-1 with TRBJ2-2; 8 bases are a match to TRBD2. Germline assignment: CDR1 DFQATT and CDR2 SNEGSKA (reference sequence). The CDR3 contains 16 residues. With V trimmed by 0 bases and J by 6 bases, 9 bases remained unmatched.

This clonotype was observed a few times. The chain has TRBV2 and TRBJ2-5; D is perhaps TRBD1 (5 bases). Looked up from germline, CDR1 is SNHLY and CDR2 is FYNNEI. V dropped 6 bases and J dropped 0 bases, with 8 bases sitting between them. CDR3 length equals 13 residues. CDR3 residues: CASSRRDQETQYF. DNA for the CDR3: TGTGCCAGCAGCCGCAGGGACCAAGAGACCCAGTACTTC.

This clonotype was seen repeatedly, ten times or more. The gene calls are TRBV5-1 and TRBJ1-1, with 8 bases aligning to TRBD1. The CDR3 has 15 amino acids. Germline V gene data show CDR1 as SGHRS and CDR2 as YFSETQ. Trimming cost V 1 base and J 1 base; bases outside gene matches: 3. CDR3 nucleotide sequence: TGCGCCAGCAGCTTGCTAGGACAGGGGAACACTGAAGCTTTCTTT. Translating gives CASSLLGQGNTEAFF.

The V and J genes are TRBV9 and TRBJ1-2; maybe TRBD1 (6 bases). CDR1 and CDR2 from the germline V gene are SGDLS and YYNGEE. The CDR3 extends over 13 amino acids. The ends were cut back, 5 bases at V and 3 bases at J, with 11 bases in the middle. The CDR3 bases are TGTGCCAGCAGTTACAGGGTCGACTATGGCTACACCTTC. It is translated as CASSYRVDYGYTF.

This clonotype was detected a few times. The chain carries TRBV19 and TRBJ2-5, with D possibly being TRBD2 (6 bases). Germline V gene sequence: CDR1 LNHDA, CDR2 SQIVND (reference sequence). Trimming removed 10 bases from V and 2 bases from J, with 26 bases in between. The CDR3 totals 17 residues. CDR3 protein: CATSGGGDGILQETQYF. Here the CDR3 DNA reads TGTGCCACCTCGGGTGGCGGGGACGGAATCCTACAAGAGACCCAGTACTTC.

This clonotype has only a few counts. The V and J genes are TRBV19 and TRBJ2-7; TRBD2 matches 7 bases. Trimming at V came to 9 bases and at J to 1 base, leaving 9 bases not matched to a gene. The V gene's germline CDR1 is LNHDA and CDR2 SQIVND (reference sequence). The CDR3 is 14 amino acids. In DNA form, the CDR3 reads TGTGCCAGCCAAGATAGCGGGTCTTCCTACGAGCAGTACTTC. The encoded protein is CASQDSGSSYEQYF.

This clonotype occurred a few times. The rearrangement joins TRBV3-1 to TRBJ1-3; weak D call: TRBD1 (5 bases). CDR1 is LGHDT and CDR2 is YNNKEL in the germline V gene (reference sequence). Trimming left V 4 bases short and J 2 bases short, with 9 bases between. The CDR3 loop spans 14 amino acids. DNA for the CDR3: TGTGCCAGCAGCCCATGGGGGGCTGGAAACACCATATATTTT. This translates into CASSPWGAGNTIYF.

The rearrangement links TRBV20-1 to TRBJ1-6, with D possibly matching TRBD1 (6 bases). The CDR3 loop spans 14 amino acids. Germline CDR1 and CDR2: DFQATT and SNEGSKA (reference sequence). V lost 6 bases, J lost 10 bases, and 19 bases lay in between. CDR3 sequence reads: CSAPRTVGSSPLHF. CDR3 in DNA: TGCAGTGCACCTCGGACAGTGGGCTCCTCACCCCTCCACTTT.

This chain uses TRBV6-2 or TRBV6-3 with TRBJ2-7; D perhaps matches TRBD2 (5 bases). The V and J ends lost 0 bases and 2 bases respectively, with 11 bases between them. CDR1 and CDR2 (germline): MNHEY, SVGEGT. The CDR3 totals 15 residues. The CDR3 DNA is TGTGCCAGCAGTTACTCAACTAGTCCCCCCTACGAGCAGTACTTC. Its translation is CASSYSTSPPYEQYF.

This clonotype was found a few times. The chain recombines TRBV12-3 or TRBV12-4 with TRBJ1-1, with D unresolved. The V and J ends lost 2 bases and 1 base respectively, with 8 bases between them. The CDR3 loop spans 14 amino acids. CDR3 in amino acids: CASSLLQPNTEAFF. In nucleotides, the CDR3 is TGTGCCAGCAGTTTACTCCAACCGAACACTGAAGCTTTCTTT.

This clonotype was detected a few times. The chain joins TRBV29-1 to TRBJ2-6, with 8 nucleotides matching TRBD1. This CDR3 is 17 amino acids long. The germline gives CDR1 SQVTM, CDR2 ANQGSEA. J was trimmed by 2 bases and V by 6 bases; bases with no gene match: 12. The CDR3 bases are TGCAGCGTCGTCATCTGGGAACAGGGGGCTGGGGCCAACGTCCTGACTTTC. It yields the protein CSVVIWEQGAGANVLTF.

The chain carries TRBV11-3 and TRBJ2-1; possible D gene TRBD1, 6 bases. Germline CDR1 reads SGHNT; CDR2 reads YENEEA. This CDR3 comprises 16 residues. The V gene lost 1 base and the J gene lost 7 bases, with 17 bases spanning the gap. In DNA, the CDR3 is TGTGCCAGCAGCTTAGTTATAGGCCAGGGGTTAAATGAGCAGTTCTTC. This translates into CASSLVIGQGLNEQFF.

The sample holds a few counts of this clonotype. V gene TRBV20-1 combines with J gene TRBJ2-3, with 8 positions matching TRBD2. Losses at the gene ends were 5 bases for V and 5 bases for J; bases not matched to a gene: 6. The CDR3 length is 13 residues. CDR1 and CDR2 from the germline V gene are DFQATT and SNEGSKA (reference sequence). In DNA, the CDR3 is TGCAGTGCTCAAAGCGGGGGTGGAGATACGCAGTATTTT. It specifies CSAQSGGGDTQYF.

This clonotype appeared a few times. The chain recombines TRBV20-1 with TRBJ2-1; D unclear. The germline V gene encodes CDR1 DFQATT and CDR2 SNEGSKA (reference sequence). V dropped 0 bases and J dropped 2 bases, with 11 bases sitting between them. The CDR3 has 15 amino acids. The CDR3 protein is CSARDPLGAYNEQFF. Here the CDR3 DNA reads TGCAGTGCTAGAGACCCCCTAGGAGCCTACAATGAGCAGTTCTTC.

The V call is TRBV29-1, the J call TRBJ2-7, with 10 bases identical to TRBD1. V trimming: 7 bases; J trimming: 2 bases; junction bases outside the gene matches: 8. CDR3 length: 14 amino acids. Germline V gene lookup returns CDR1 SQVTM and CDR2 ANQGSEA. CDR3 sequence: CSGTGQGEPYEQYF. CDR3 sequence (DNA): TGCAGCGGGACTGGACAGGGGGAGCCCTACGAGCAGTACTTC.

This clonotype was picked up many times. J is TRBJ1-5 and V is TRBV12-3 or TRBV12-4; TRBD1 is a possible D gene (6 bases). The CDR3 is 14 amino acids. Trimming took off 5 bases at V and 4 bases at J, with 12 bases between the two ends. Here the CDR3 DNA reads TGTGCCAGCAGTACGACGGGGGCTAATCAGCCCCAGCATTTT. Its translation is CASSTTGANQPQHF.

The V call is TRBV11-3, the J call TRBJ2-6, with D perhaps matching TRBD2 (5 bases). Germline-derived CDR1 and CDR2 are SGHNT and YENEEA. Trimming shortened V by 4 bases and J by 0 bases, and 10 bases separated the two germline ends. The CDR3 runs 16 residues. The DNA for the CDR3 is TGTGCCAGCAGCTCGGGATTCACCTCTGGGGCCAACGTCCTGACTTTC. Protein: CASSSGFTSGANVLTF.